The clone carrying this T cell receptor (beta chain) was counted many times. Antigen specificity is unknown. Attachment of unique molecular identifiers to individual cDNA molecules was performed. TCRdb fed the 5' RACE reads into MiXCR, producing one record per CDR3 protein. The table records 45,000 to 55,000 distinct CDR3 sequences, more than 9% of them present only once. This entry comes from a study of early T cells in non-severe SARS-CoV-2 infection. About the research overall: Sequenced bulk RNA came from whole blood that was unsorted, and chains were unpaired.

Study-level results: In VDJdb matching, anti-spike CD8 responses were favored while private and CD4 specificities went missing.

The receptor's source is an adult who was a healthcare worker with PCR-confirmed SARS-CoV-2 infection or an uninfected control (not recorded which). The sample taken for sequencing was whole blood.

The CDR3 DNA follows: TGCGCCAGCAGCTTGGACCAAGAGACCCAGTACTTC. It codes for CASSLDQETQYF. This sequence joins TRBV5-1 and TRBJ2-5; D uncertain. The V end was cut by 0 bases, the J end by 0 bases, with 0 bases between. The CDR3 runs 12 residues. The germline V gene has CDR1 SGHRS and CDR2 YFSETQ.